The entry that follows covers one TCR beta chain sequence. Antigen: not known. The data were taken from a study of beta chain features in type 1 diabetes. Overall study: Taken together, all samples contributed 107,917,701 examined sorted cells.

Reverse transcribing all isolated RNA meant expressed TCRB transcripts were sequenced. The assay was immunoSEQ multiplex PCR, and TCRdb's table has in-frame clones only and misses some. The sample consists of over 500,000 clones, less than 20% of them appearing once. Trimming removed 3 bases from V and 8 bases from J, with 22 bases in between. CDR3 length: 15 amino acids. Per the germline V gene, CDR1 is GTSNPN and CDR2 is SVGIG (reference sequence). Notes on the study in general: Sampled from patients, naive, central memory and Treg TCRB repertoires appeared more similar than those sampled from healthy donors.

The material sequenced was naive CD4+ T cells from blood. This sequence joins TRBV30 and TRBJ1-2; D is ambiguous. This TCR was recovered from a man younger than 35 in good health. This CDR3 reads CAWSQAMPSLAGYTF. The CDR3 DNA reads TGTGCCTGGAGCCAGGCAATGCCTTCGCTTGCAGGCTACACCTTC.